The present entry profiles one TCR beta chain with its context. Antigen unknown. Its ends do not fully match the called genes, so a read error is possible. This specimen comes from a study of regulatory T cells in long-lasting Graves disease. The study, taken as a whole, reports: Persistent disease exhibited a predilection for TRBV28, TRBJ1-2 and TRBJ2-5.

To make TCR beta libraries, researchers used iRepertoire HTBI primers and Arm-PCR of CDR3 regions. Authors' processing steps: The samples included 60 to 65 TRBV and approximately 15 TRBJ segments. Each CDR3 protein is one row after TCRdb ran MiXCR on the multiplex PCR reads. Clone size and V and J calls follow TCRdb, not the original study. This sample has 550,000 to 650,000 distinct CDR3 sequences, with roughly 16% found just once. Time point meaning: newly diagnosed GD, antithyroid drugs for less than 3 months. Following extraction of RNA from PBMCs, that RNA was used to make the TCR library. Germline V gene lookup returns CDR1 MDHEN and CDR2 SYDVKM. CDR3 length: 15 amino acids. This same sample was also taken into another study, of T cells in Graves' hyperthyroidism and ophthalmopathy. That paper adds: Most clonotypes expanded in the thyroid (above 0.001) were also present in blood.

The receptor was isolated from a man between 18 and 29 years old with Graves disease. This specimen was peripheral blood mononuclear cells (PBMCs), taken at new diagnosis, from a patient treated with antithyroid drugs. The genes are TRBV28 and TRBJ2-5; 8 bases agree with TRBD1. Written as DNA, the CDR3 is TGTGCCAGCAGCTTATACAGGGGGATGAGAGAGACCCAGTACTTC. Translation: CASSLYRGMRETQYF.